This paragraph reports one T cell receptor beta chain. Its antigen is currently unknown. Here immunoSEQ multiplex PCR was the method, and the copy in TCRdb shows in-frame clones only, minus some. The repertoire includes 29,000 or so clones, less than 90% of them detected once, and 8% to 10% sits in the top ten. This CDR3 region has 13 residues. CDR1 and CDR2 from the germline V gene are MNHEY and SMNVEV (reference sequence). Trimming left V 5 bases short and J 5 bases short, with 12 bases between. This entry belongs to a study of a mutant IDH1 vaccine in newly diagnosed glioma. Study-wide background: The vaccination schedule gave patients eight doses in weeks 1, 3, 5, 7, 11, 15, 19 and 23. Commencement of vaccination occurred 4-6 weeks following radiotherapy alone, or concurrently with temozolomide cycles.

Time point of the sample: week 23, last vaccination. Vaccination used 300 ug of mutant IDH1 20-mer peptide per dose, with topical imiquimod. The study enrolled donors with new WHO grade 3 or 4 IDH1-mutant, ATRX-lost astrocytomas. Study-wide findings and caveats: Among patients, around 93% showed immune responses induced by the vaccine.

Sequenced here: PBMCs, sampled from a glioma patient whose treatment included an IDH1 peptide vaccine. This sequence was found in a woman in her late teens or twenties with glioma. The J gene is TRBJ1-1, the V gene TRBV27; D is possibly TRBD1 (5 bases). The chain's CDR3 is CASSKGFATEAFF. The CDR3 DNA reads TGTGCCAGCAGTAAGGGGTTTGCGACTGAAGCTTTCTTT.